These 27 T cell receptor beta chains were all obtained from the same sample, sequenced in a study of vaccination and CD4 T cells after COVID-19. These TCRs' antigens remain unknown. The Oncomine TCR Beta short-read assay sequenced DNA from cultured CD4+ T cells. TCRdb used MiXCR to reprocess the PCR reads, holding one entry per CDR3 protein. The sample carries about 7,100 distinct CDR3 sequences, 73% recorded once. The treatment here: roughly 11-day PBMC culture with coronavirus spike peptide pools or control peptides (ViraFEST assay). The sample comprised CD4+ T cells from blood, cultured in vitro. The origin of the receptors is a human donor who had recovered from COVID-19.

This chain connects TRBV7-6 to TRBJ1-5; the D is unclear. From germline, CDR1 is SGHVS and CDR2 FNYEAQ. The CDR3 loop spans 12 amino acids. Trimming removed 4 bases at V and 9 bases at J, with 10 bases between. The CDR3 DNA reads TGTGCCAGCAGCTCCCCCTTTGGGCCCCAGCATTTT. This gives the protein CASSSPFGPQHF.

There are a few counts of this clonotype. J is TRBJ2-5 and V is TRBV20-1, with D perhaps TRBD2 (6 bases). The V gene's germline CDR1 is DFQATT and CDR2 SNEGSKA (reference sequence). With 5 bases removed from V and 4 bases from J, the gap between germline ends came to 11 bases. The CDR3 has 12 amino acids. The CDR3 region is CSALPGLETQYF. In DNA, the CDR3 is TGCAGTGCTCTCCCGGGACTAGAGACCCAGTACTTC.

The chain joins TRBV20-1 to TRBJ1-1; D remains unclear. Trimming removed 1 base at V and 0 bases at J, with 9 bases between. Germline assignment: CDR1 DFQATT and CDR2 SNEGSKA (reference sequence). This CDR3 is 14 amino acids long. The DNA of the CDR3 is TGCAGTGCTAGAGTAGGGCATATGAACACTGAAGCTTTCTTT. Residues: CSARVGHMNTEAFF.

Written as DNA, the CDR3 is TGTGCCAGCAGCCCCGACAGACCTAACACTGAAGCTTTCTTT. This codes for CASSPDRPNTEAFF. The chain couples TRBV7-6 to TRBJ1-1, with a weak D call TRBD1 (5 bases). The germline V and J ends were trimmed by 5 bases and 2 bases, with 12 bases remaining between them. CDR3 length: 14 residues. The germline V gene has CDR1 SGHVS and CDR2 FNYEAQ.

Regarding this clonotype: Relative to the germline gene, one junction end is altered; a read error may explain this. This chain joins TRBV6-1 and TRBJ2-5; 9 nucleotides agree with TRBD1. Germline assignment: CDR1 MNHNS and CDR2 SASEGT. The CDR3 is 16 residues long. This CDR3 reads CAISDRSGTGFKTQYF. For the CDR3, the DNA is TGTGCCATCAGTGACCGTTCCGGGACAGGGTTTAAGACCCAGTACTTC.

In its sample, this clonotype was seen a few times. V is TRBV6-5 and J is TRBJ2-2, with TRBD2 matching 10 bases. The trim removed 2 bases at V and 4 bases at J, leaving 7 bases unmatched. The CDR3 spans 17 residues. Germline V gene sequence: CDR1 MNHEY, CDR2 SVGAGI. The CDR3, as DNA: TGTGCCAGCAGTTACACCAGCGGGAGGGCCGGCACCGGGGAGCTGTTTTTT. Protein: CASSYTSGRAGTGELFF.

The chain uses TRBV20-1 and TRBJ1-2; D not certain. CDR1 is DFQATT and CDR2 is SNEGSKA in the germline V gene (reference sequence). The CDR3 is 11 residues long. The V end lost 6 bases, the J end lost 0 bases, and 5 bases lay between the germline ends. This CDR3 is CSAPPNYGYTF. CDR3 DNA: TGCAGTGCCCCCCCTAACTATGGCTACACCTTC.

This chain links TRBV7-8 with TRBJ1-2; 9 nucleotides match TRBD1. Germline V CDR1 and CDR2: SGHVS, FQNEAQ. Losses at the gene ends were 5 bases for V and 7 bases for J; bases not matched to a gene: 8. The CDR3 has 14 residues. The CDR3 region is CASSTTRTGVGYTF. The CDR3 DNA reads as TGTGCCAGCAGCACGACTCGGACAGGGGTTGGCTACACCTTC.

This chain uses TRBV6-2 or TRBV6-3 with TRBJ1-2; D possibly corresponds to TRBD1 (6 bases). V gave up 0 bases and J gave up 4 bases, with 9 bases separating them. Germline CDR1 and CDR2: MNHEY and SVGEGT. The length of the CDR3 is 14 residues. In DNA, the CDR3 is TGTGCCAGCAGTTACTCGGGCAGGGGCTATGGCTACACCTTC. Translation gives CASSYSGRGYGYTF.

V gene TRBV6-2 or TRBV6-3 combines with J gene TRBJ1-2; D gene unclear. V lost 5 bases and J 8 bases, leaving 12 bases between the germline ends. The CDR3 is made up of 12 amino acids. From germline, CDR1 is MNHEY and CDR2 SVGEGT. The CDR3 DNA sequence: TGTGCCAGCAGTCGAAAGGAGGCGGGCTACACCTTC. Encoded protein: CASSRKEAGYTF.

A word on this clonotype: The germline gene is not matched at one end of the junction; a read error may be the cause. The gene calls are TRBV7-9 and TRBJ1-2, with 7 bases fitting TRBD1. This CDR3 region has 15 residues. The germline CDR1 and CDR2 sequences are SEHNR and FQNEAQ (reference sequence). Here the CDR3 reads CVSSTGRGPGYGYTF. CDR3 nucleotide sequence: TGTGTCAGCAGCACGGGAAGGGGGCCAGGCTATGGCTACACCTTC.

The chain recombines TRBV5-1 with TRBJ2-5, with D maybe TRBD1 (5 bases). Trimming took 6 bases from V and 2 from J, leaving 8 bases between them. This CDR3 has 12 amino acids. Germline V gene sequence: CDR1 SGHRS, CDR2 YFSETQ. This CDR3 reads CASNQGQETQYF. DNA of the CDR3: TGCGCCAGCAACCAGGGACAAGAGACCCAGTACTTC.

The chain has TRBV20-1 and TRBJ2-3; 8 bases fit TRBD2. Per germline, CDR1 DFQATT and CDR2 SNEGSKA (reference sequence). CDR3 length: 15 residues. Germline trimming cut 3 bases from V and 7 bases from J; bases unmatched to any gene: 12. In DNA form, the CDR3 reads TGCAGTGCTAGGATCAGGGCGGGAGGAAAGAATACGCAGTATTTT. This gives the protein CSARIRAGGKNTQYF.

The chain links TRBV7-9 to TRBJ2-2; D is undetermined. The CDR3 extends over 16 amino acids. Germline V lookup: CDR1 SEHNR, CDR2 FQNEAQ (reference sequence). Deletions cut 1 base from V and 6 bases from J, with 15 bases between. The CDR3 is CASSLEKGTYAGELFF. The CDR3, as DNA: TGTGCCAGCAGCTTAGAAAAGGGCACCTATGCCGGGGAGCTGTTTTTT.

The CDR3 nucleotides read TGTGCCAGTAGGCCAAGTAAACTGAACACTGAAGCTTTCTTT. Its protein is CASRPSKLNTEAFF. The V call is TRBV19, the J call TRBJ1-1; D call uncertain. The CDR3 runs to 14 residues. The V end lost 6 bases, the J end lost 0 bases, and 11 bases lay between the germline ends. Germline V gene data show CDR1 as LNHDA and CDR2 as SQIVND (reference sequence). The full variable domain, in which reference TRBV19 and TRBJ1-1 provide the parts outside the CDR3, is DGGITQSPKYLFRKEGQNVTLSCEQNLNHDAMYWYRQDPGQGLRLIYYSQIVNDFQKGDIAEGYSVSREKKESFPLTVTSAQKNPTAFYLCASRPSKLNTEAFFGQGTRLTVV.

The chain links TRBV7-2 to TRBJ1-1; a possible D gene is TRBD1 (5 bases). The CDR3 length is 14 residues. Per the germline V gene, CDR1 is SGHTA and CDR2 is FQGNSA. V lost 9 bases and J lost 5, with 19 bases in between. The CDR3 here is CASIYAGGRTEAFF. The CDR3 region has the DNA TGTGCCAGTATATACGCCGGGGGGAGGACTGAAGCTTTCTTT. The complete variable domain, with remaining parts taken from reference TRBV7-2 and TRBJ1-1, reads GAGVSQSPSNKVTEKGKDVELRCDPISGHTALYWYRQSLGQGLEFLIYFQGNSAPDKSGLPSDRFSAERTGGSVSTLTIQRTQQEDSAVYLCASIYAGGRTEAFFGQGTRLTVV.

The gene calls are TRBV6-1 and TRBJ2-3; D remains unclear. The V end was cut by 1 base, the J end by 0 bases, with 5 bases between. The CDR3 totals 14 residues. Germline CDR1 MNHNS, CDR2 SASEGT. CDR3 DNA sequence: TGTGCCAGCAGTGAAGGACACAGCACAGATACGCAGTATTTT. It translates to CASSEGHSTDTQYF.

This sequence joins TRBV7-2 and TRBJ1-5; 9 bases fit TRBD1. V was pared by 4 bases and J by 4 bases, with 5 bases of the junction left unmatched. Germline-derived CDR1 and CDR2 are SGHTA and FQGNSA. This CDR3 contains 15 residues. As DNA, the CDR3 is TGTGCCAGCAGCTCCAGGACAGGGGTAAATCAGCCCCAGCATTTT. Protein sequence: CASSSRTGVNQPQHF.

The rearrangement joins TRBV5-6 to TRBJ2-5; D might be TRBD1 (6 bases). V was clipped by 1 base and J by 1 base, with 8 bases between them. Germline values: CDR1 SGHDT, CDR2 YYEEEE. The CDR3 contains 14 residues. CDR3 in amino acids: CASSLTGLQETQYF. The CDR3 nucleotides are TGTGCCAGCAGCTTGACAGGGCTCCAAGAGACCCAGTACTTC.

The V and J genes are TRBV5-1 and TRBJ2-7; possibly TRBD2 for D (6 bases). Trimming cost V 3 bases and J 4 bases, with 14 bases left between them. In germline, CDR1 is SGHRS, CDR2 YFSETQ. CDR3 size: 14 residues. DNA of the CDR3: TGCGCCAGCAGCTCCGAACTAGGAGGGTACGAGCAGTACTTC. Translated, it gives CASSSELGGYEQYF.

The chain is built from TRBV18 and TRBJ1-5, with 11 bases that match TRBD1. Looked up from germline, CDR1 is KGHSH and CDR2 is LQKENI. CDR3 length: 18 amino acids. V gave up 4 bases and J gave up 2 bases; unmatched junction bases: 10. DNA for the CDR3: TGTGCCAGCTCACTCCGGGACAGGGGGATGATGGGCAATCAGCCCCAGCATTTT. Its protein product is CASSLRDRGMMGNQPQHF.

The chain is built from TRBV27 and TRBJ1-1; D remains unclear. The germline V gene has CDR1 MNHEY and CDR2 SMNVEV (reference sequence). The CDR3 length is 13 residues. V lost 6 bases to trimming and J lost 4 bases, with 12 bases between them. The CDR3 loop is CASSHREGTEAFF. The CDR3 nucleotides read TGTGCCAGCAGCCATAGAGAAGGCACTGAAGCTTTCTTT.

This clonotype was counted between two and nine times. V is TRBV7-2 and J is TRBJ2-3; weak D call: TRBD2 (5 bases). This CDR3 region has 15 residues. Germline V lookup: CDR1 SGHTA, CDR2 FQGNSA. The ends were cut back, 1 base at V and 0 bases at J, with 8 bases in the middle. The CDR3 DNA follows: TGTGCCAGCAGCTTAGAAGCGGTCAGCACAGATACGCAGTATTTT. Translation gives CASSLEAVSTDTQYF.

The chain carries TRBV6-4 and TRBJ2-5; D may be TRBD2 (6 bases). Germline V gene sequence: CDR1 MRHNA, CDR2 SNTAGT. The CDR3 sequence is 13 residues long. With 3 bases removed from V and 5 bases from J, the gap between germline ends came to 10 bases. The CDR3 sequence: CASSETRGETQYF. The CDR3 DNA is TGTGCCAGCAGTGAGACTAGAGGGGAGACCCAGTACTTC.

The rearrangement joins TRBV7-9 to TRBJ1-1; D is ambiguous. The CDR3 loop spans 13 amino acids. CDR1 and CDR2 from the germline V gene are SEHNR and FQNEAQ (reference sequence). V lost 6 bases and J lost 7, with 15 bases in between. The CDR3 nucleotides are TGTGCCAGCAGTCTACTCACTGGGAGTGAAGCTTTCTTT. It is translated as CASSLLTGSEAFF.

This chain uses TRBV2 with TRBJ1-6; maybe TRBD1 (6 bases). CDR3 length: 14 residues. The V and J ends lost 6 bases and 9 bases respectively, with 15 bases between them. Germline loops: CDR1 SNHLY, CDR2 FYNNEI. CDR3 amino acids: CASRVQGDSSPLHF. The DNA of the CDR3 is TGTGCCAGCAGAGTACAGGGAGATAGTTCACCCCTCCACTTT.

The chain carries TRBV27 and TRBJ1-6, with D maybe TRBD1 (5 bases). V was shortened by 6 bases and J by 6 bases, with 18 bases between the two germline ends. Germline assignment: CDR1 MNHEY and CDR2 SMNVEV (reference sequence). This CDR3 spans 16 amino acids. Here the CDR3 DNA reads TGTGCCAGCAGAAATACCGGGACTCTGGGTAATTCACCCCTCCACTTT. Translated: CASRNTGTLGNSPLHF.